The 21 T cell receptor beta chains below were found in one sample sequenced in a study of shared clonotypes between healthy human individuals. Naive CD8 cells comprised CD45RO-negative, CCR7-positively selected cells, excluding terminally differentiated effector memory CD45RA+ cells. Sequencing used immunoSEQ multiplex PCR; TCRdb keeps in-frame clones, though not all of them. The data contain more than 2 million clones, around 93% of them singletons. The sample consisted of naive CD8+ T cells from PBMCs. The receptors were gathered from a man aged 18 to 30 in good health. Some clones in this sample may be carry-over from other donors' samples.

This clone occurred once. CDR3 residues: CASSPDGGNANTIYF. CDR3 DNA sequence: TGTGCCAGCAGCCCAGACGGAGGGAACGCAAACACCATATATTTT. The chain links TRBV9 to TRBJ1-3; D unresolved. CDR3 size: 15 residues. V shed 4 bases and J shed 6 bases, with 17 bases lying between them. Germline V CDR1 and CDR2: SGDLS, YYNGEE.

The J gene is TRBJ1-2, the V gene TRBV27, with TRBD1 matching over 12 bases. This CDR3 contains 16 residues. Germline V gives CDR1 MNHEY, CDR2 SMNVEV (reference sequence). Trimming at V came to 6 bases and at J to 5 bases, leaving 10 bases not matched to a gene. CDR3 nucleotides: TGTGCCAGCAGCCCACTCGGGACAGGGGGCGAGTATGGCTACACCTTC. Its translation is CASSPLGTGGEYGYTF.

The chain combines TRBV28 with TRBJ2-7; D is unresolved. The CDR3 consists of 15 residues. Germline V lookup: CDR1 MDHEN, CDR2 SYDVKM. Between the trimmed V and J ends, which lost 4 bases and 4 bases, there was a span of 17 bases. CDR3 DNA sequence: TGTGCCAGCAGTTCCGACCGTAATACAGAGTACGAGCAGTACTTC. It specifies CASSSDRNTEYEQYF.

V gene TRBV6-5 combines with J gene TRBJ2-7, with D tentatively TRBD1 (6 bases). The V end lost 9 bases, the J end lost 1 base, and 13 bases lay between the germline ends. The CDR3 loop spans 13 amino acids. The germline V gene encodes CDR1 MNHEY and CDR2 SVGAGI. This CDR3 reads CASSHRDSYEQYF. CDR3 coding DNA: TGTGCCAGTTCACACAGGGATTCCTACGAGCAGTACTTC.

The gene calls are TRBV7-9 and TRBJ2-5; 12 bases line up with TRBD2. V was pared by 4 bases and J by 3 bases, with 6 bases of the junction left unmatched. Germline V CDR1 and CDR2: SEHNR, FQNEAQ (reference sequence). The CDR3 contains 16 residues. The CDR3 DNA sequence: TGTGCCAGCAGCTCAGGGACTAGCGGGTTTGAAGAGACCCAGTACTTC. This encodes CASSSGTSGFEETQYF.

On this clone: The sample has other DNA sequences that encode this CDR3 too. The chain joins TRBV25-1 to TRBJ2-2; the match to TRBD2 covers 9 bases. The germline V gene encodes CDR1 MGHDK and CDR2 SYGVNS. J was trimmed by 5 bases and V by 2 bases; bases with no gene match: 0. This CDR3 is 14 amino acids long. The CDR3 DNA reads TGTGCCAGCAGTGAAGCGGGAGGGACCGGGGAGCTGTTTTTT. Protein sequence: CASSEAGGTGELFF.

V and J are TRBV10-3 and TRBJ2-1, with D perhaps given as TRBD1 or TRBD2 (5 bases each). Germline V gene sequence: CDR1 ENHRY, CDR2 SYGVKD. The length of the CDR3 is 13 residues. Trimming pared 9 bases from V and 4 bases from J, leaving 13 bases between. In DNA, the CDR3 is TGTGCCATGAAGAGGGACGTTTACAATGAGCAGTTCTTC. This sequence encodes CAMKRDVYNEQFF.

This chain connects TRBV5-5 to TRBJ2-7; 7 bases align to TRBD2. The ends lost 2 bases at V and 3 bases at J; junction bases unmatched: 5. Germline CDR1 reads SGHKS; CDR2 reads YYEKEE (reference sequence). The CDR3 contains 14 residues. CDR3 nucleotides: TGTGCCAGCAGCTTCCGGGAGGTCGGCTACGAGCAGTACTTC. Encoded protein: CASSFREVGYEQYF.

The CDR3 reads CASSLVRQLGREGQDEQFF. The CDR3 DNA follows: TGTGCCAGCAGCTTGGTCCGCCAGCTAGGGCGGGAGGGCCAAGATGAGCAGTTCTTC. The V gene is TRBV5-6, the J gene TRBJ2-1; 9 bases align to TRBD2. The CDR3 extends over 19 amino acids. Germline V gene sequence: CDR1 SGHDT, CDR2 YYEEEE. The V and J ends lost 0 bases and 8 bases, in that order; junction bases with no gene match: 18.

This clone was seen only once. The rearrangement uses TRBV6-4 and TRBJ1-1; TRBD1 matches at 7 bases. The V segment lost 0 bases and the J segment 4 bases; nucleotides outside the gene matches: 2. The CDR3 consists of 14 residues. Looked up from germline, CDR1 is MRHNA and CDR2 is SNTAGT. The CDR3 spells CASSDSAGGTEAFF. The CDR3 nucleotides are TGTGCCAGCAGTGACTCGGCAGGGGGCACTGAAGCTTTCTTT.

The CDR3 sequence: CASRNTGTLGDTQYF. The CDR3 nucleotides are TGTGCCAGCAGAAACACCGGGACTCTGGGTGATACGCAGTATTTT. The V gene is TRBV6-5, the J gene TRBJ2-3; possible D gene TRBD2, 6 bases. Trimming pared 6 bases from V and 6 bases from J, leaving 19 bases between. The CDR3 contains 15 residues. The germline V gene encodes CDR1 MNHEY and CDR2 SVGAGI.

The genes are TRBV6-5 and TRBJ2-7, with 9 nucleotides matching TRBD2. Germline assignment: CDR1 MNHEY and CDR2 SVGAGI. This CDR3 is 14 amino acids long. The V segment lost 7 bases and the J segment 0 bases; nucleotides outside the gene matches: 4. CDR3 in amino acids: CASTNSGSSYEQYF. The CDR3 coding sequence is TGTGCCAGCACCAATAGCGGGAGCTCCTACGAGCAGTACTTC.

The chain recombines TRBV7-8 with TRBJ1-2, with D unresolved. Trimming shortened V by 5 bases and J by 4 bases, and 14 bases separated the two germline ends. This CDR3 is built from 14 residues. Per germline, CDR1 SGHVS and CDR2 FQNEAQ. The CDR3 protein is CASSQREPGYGYTF. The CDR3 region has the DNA TGTGCCAGCAGCCAACGGGAACCGGGCTATGGCTACACCTTC.

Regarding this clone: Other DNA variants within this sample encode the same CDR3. The DNA of the CDR3 is TGTGCCAGCAGCTTGGGGGCAGGGGGGAACACTGAAGCTTTCTTT. Protein sequence: CASSLGAGGNTEAFF. The chain joins TRBV11-2 to TRBJ1-1, with 7 bases lining up with TRBD1. The CDR3 extends over 15 amino acids. V gave up 3 bases and J gave up 1 base; unmatched junction bases: 5. CDR1 and CDR2 from the germline V gene are SGHAT and FQNNGV.

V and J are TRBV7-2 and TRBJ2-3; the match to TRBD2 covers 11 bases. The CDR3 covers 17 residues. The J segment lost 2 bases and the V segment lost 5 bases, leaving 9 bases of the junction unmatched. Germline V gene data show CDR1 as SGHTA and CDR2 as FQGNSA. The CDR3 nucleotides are TGTGCCAGCAGCCACGCCCCGGGACTAGCGGACACAGATACGCAGTATTTT. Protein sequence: CASSHAPGLADTDTQYF.

Written as DNA, the CDR3 is TGTGCCAGCAGGGGGACGGGGTCCTACAATGAGCAGTTCTTC. Amino acid sequence: CASRGTGSYNEQFF. The chain carries TRBV27 and TRBJ2-1; D tentatively reads TRBD1 or TRBD2 (5 bases each). The V end lost 6 bases, the J end lost 1 base, and 10 bases lay between the germline ends. The CDR3 covers 14 residues. CDR1 and CDR2 (germline): MNHEY, SMNVEV (reference sequence).

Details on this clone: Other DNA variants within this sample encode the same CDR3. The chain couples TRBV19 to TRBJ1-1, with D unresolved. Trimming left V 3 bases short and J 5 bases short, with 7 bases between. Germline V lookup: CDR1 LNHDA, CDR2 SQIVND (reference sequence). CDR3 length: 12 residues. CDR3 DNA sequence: TGTGCCAGTAGTATCCGGGGAACTGAAGCTTTCTTT. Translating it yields CASSIRGTEAFF.

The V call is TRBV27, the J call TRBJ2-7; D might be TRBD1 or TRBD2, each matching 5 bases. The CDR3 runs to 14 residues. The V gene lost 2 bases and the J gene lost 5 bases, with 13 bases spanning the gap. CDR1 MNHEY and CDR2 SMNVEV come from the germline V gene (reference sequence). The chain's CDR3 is CASSLISRGHEQYF. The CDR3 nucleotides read TGTGCCAGCAGTTTAATCAGCCGGGGCCACGAGCAGTACTTC.

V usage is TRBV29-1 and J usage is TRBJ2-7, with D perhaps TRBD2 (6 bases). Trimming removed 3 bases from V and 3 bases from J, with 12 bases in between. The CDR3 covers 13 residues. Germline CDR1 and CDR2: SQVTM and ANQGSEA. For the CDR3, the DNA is TGCAGCGTTGAGGGGCGGGACGACTACGAGCAGTACTTC. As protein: CSVEGRDDYEQYF.

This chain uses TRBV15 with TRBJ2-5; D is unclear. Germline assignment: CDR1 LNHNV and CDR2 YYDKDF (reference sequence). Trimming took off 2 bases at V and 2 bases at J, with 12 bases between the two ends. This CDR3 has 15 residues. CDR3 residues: CATSRSWGVQETQYF. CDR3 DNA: TGTGCCACCAGCAGATCGTGGGGTGTACAAGAGACCCAGTACTTC.

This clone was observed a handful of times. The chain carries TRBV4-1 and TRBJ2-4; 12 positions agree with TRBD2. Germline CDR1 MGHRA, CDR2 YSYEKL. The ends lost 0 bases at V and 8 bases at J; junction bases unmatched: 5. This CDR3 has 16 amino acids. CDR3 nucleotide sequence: TGCGCCAGCAGCCAAGATGCGGCTAGCGGGGGGGACATTCAGTACTTC. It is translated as CASSQDAASGGDIQYF.